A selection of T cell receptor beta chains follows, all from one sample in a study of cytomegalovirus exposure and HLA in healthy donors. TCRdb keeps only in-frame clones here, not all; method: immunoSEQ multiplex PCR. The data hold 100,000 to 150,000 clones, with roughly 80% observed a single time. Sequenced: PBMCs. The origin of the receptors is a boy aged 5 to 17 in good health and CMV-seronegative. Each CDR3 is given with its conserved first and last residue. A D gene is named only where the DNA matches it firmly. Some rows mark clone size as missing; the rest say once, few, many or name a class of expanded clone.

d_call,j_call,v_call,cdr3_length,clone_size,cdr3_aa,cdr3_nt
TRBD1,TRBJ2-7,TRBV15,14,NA,CATSDRDRSYEQYF,TGTGCCACCAGCGACCGGGACAGGAGCTACGAGCAGTACTTC
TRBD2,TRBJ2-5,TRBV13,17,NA,CASSSTGGEGLGETQYF,TGTGCCAGCAGCTCGACCGGGGGGGAGGGCCTGGGGGAGACCCAGTACTTC
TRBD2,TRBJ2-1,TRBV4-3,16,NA,CASSQDASGWYNEQFF,TGCGCCAGCAGCCAAGATGCTAGCGGGTGGTACAATGAGCAGTTCTTC
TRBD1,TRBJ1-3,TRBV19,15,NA,CASSIEGAWGNTIYF,TGTGCCAGTAGTATTGAGGGGGCGTGGGGAAACACCATATATTTT
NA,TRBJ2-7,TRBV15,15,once,CATSRGGGFSYEQYF,TGTGCCACCAGCAGAGGAGGCGGATTCTCCTACGAGCAGTACTTC
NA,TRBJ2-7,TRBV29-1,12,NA,CSVDDGTYEQYF,TGCAGCGTTGATGACGGGACCTACGAGCAGTACTTC
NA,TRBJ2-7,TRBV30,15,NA,CAWSADMGSSYEQYF,TGTGCCTGGAGTGCGGACATGGGCTCCTCCTACGAGCAGTACTTC
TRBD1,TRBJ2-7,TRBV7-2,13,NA,CASRGQATDVQYF,TGTGCCAGCAGGGGACAGGCTACCGACGTGCAGTACTTC
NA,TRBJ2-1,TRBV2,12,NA,CASSEQRSEQFF,TGTGCCAGCAGTGAACAGCGCAGTGAGCAGTTCTTC
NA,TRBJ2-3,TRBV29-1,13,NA,CSVGGTGTDTQYF,TGCAGCGTTGGTGGGACTGGCACAGATACGCAGTATTTT
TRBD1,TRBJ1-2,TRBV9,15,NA,CASSGGDRVYYGYTF,TGTGCCAGCAGCGGGGGGGACAGGGTTTACTATGGCTACACCTTC
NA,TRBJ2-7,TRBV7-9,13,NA,CAVPGALGYEQYF,TGTGCCGTCCCGGGAGCTCTAGGCTACGAGCAGTACTTC
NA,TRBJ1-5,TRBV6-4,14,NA,CASSERQSEQPQHF,TGTGCCAGCAGTGAGAGGCAGTCCGAACAGCCCCAGCATTTT
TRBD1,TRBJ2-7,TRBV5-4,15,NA,CASSSGQGEIYEQYF,TGTGCCAGCAGCTCGGGACAGGGAGAGATCTACGAGCAGTACTTC
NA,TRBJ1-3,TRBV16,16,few,CASSPRTDYSGNTIYF,TGTGCCAGCAGCCCCCGGACAGACTACTCTGGAAACACCATATATTTT
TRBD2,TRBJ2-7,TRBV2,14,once,CASSSGTMSYEQYF,TGTGCCAGCAGTAGCGGGACTATGTCCTACGAGCAGTACTTC
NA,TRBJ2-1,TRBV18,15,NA,CASSPPVSSGNEQFF,TGTGCCAGCTCACCACCGGTGAGTAGCGGCAATGAGCAGTTCTTC
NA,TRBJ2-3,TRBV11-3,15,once,CASSLDRSGTSTQYF,TGTGCCAGCAGCTTAGATCGCTCCGGGACAAGTACGCAGTATTTT
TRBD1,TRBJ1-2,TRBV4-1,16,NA,CASSQDRDRGNYGYTF,TGCGCCAGCAGCCAAGATAGGGACAGGGGGAACTATGGCTACACCTTC
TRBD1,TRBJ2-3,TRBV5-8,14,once,CASSLRGLLDTQYF,TGTGCCAGCAGCTTGAGGGGGCTCCTGGATACGCAGTATTTT
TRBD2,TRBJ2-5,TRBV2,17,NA,CASSAGTSGGYQETQYF,TGTGCCAGCAGTGCCGGGACTAGCGGAGGATACCAAGAGACCCAGTACTTC
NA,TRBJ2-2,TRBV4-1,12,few,CASSRSTGELFF,TGCGCCAGCAGCCGCAGTACGGGGGAGCTGTTTTTT
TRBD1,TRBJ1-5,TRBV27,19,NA,CASSQQGSHDIYSNQPQHF,TGTGCCAGCAGTCAACAGGGGAGCCACGACATCTATAGCAATCAGCCCCAGCATTTT
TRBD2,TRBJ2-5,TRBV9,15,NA,CASSLERGGRETQYF,TGTGCCAGCAGCCTCGAACGGGGGGGTCGAGAGACCCAGTACTTC
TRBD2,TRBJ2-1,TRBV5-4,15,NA,CASSSTAGAYNEQFF,TGTGCCAGCAGCTCGACAGCGGGAGCATACAATGAGCAGTTCTTC
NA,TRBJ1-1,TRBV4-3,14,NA,CASSPQGWHTEAFF,TGCGCCAGCAGTCCACAGGGATGGCACACTGAAGCTTTCTTT
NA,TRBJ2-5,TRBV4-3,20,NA,CASSQERGQKLEPYQETQYF,TGCGCCAGCAGCCAAGAAAGAGGACAGAAGCTAGAGCCGTACCAAGAGACCCAGTACTTC
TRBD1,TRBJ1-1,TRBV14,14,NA,CASSPGTGGASAFF,TGTGCCAGCAGCCCCGGGACAGGGGGCGCGTCTGCTTTCTTT
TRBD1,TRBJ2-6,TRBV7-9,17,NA,CASSYGQGAVGANVLTF,TGTGCCAGCAGCTACGGACAGGGGGCTGTTGGGGCCAACGTCCTGACTTTC
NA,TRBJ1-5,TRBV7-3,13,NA,CASSLSGNQPQHF,TGTGCCAGCAGTCTCTCAGGAAATCAGCCCCAGCATTTT
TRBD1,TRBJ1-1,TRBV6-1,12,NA,CATLKGAAEAFF,TGTGCCACCCTGAAGGGGGCGGCTGAAGCTTTCTTT
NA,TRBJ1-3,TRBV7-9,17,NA,CASSLKRSGGSGNTIYF,TGTGCCAGCAGCTTAAAGCGTTCGGGGGGCTCTGGAAACACCATATATTTT
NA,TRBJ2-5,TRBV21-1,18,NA,CASSTTPGTGEWQETQYF,TGTGCCAGCAGCACTACCCCCGGGACAGGGGAGTGGCAAGAGACCCAGTACTTC
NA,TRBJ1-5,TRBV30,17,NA,CAWSTGYSGVSNQPQHF,TGTGCCTGGAGTACCGGGTATTCAGGGGTTAGCAATCAGCCCCAGCATTTT
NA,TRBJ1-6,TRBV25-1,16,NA,CASSEARGRYNSPLHF,TGTGCCAGCAGTGAAGCGAGAGGGAGATATAATTCACCCCTCCACTTT
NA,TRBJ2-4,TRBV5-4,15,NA,CASSLGAEPPGKRYF,TGTGCCAGCAGCTTGGGGGCTGAGCCCCCGGGGAAACGGTACTTC
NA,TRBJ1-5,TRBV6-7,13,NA,CASLRGGRRPQHF,TGTGCCAGCTTGCGGGGGGGGCGGAGGCCCCAGCATTTT
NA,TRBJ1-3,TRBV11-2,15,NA,CASSQWTSSGNTIYF,TGTGCCAGCAGTCAGTGGACAAGCTCTGGAAACACCATATATTTT
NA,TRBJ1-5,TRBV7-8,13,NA,CASSLGGVRPQHF,TGTGCCAGCAGCTTAGGGGGCGTGCGGCCCCAGCATTTT
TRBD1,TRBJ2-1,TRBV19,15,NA,CASSVTGGKVDEQFF,TGTGCCAGTAGTGTGACAGGGGGCAAAGTCGATGAGCAGTTCTTC
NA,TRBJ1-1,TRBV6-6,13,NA,CASSYRGNTEAFF,TGTGCCAGCAGTTACCGGGGGAACACTGAAGCTTTCTTT
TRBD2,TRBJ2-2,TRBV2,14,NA,CASRGTRGSGELFF,TGTGCCAGCAGGGGGACTAGGGGGTCCGGGGAGCTGTTTTTT
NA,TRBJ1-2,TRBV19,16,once,CASSTRTQGAHYGYTF,TGTGCCAGTAGTACGCGGACCCAGGGCGCGCACTATGGCTACACCTTC
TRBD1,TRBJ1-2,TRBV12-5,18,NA,CASGLGGTAQPFNYGYTF,TGTGCTAGTGGTTTGGGGGGGACAGCCCAACCATTTAACTATGGCTACACCTTC
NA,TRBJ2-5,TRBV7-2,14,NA,CASSLASLGETQYF,TGTGCCAGCAGCTTAGCGTCCCTAGGAGAGACCCAGTACTTC
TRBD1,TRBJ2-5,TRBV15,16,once,CATSGYRGPTTETQYF,TGTGCCACCAGCGGCTACAGGGGCCCCACAACCGAGACCCAGTACTTC